This T cell receptor (beta chain) comes out of a study of long-term antiretroviral therapy in people with HIV. Study in general: First collections came about a decade before the 2015 immediate-ART recommendation.

This CDR3 comprises 14 residues. The V segment lost 4 bases and the J segment 6 bases; nucleotides outside the gene matches: 7. Germline loops: CDR1 MDHEN, CDR2 SYDVKM. Run at survey level, the immunoSEQ assay was version v3.0. Profiled with immunoSEQ multiplex PCR; TCRdb holds only in-frame clones, not every one. The table records under 25,000 clones, 88% of them present only once. This clone was recorded only once. The sequencing here drew on unsorted PBMCs, taken 0.6 years after starting antiretroviral therapy. The genes are TRBV28 and TRBJ1-2, with 8 bases that match TRBD1. The sequence was collected from a man in his 60s with HIV. CDR3 residues: CASSWGRGHDGYTF. CDR3 in DNA: TGTGCCAGCAGTTGGGGCAGGGGGCATGATGGCTACACCTTC.